This T cell receptor beta chain was retrieved from a study of cytomegalovirus exposure and HLA in healthy donors. Findings and caveats of the study: Later on, an analysis tied approximately 15,000 TCR beta sequences to HLA alleles at 0.05 false discovery rate. Rarity characterized most TCR sequences, yet some public TCRs appeared in many donors.

This CDR3 contains 13 residues. V was pared by 7 bases and J by 3 bases, with 12 bases between. CDR1 and CDR2 (germline): MDHEN, SYDVKM. Vbeta (60) and Jbeta (13) primers were used in the PCR. The protocol was immunoSEQ multiplex PCR, while the TCRdb copy is restricted to in-frame clones and leaves out a portion. Of 99,000 or so clones in the sample, roughly three quarters are singletons; the top ten hold approximately 3%. Whereas donors were nominally healthy upon sampling, unrecorded immune exposures were probable. Notes on this clone: Antigen: not known.

The clonotype originates from a man younger than 45 in good health and CMV-seronegative. Sequencing used PBMCs. The V call is TRBV28, the J call TRBJ1-2; a weak D match, TRBD1 (5 bases). As DNA, the CDR3 is TGTGCCAGCAACTACCGGGACTACTATGGCTACACCTTC. Amino acids: CASNYRDYYGYTF.